Below, 6 T cell receptor beta chains from the same sample are listed, as sequenced in a study of cytomegalovirus exposure and HLA in healthy donors. The method was immunoSEQ multiplex PCR; TCRdb's version includes in-frame clones alone and lacks a portion of them. The sample contains about 160,000 clones, around 85% of which appear only once. The material sequenced was PBMCs. Receptors were obtained from a man aged 25-45 years in good health and CMV-seropositive.

This clone was seen more than once but under ten times. This chain connects TRBV25-1 to TRBJ1-2; 7 bases match TRBD1. The V gene's germline CDR1 is MGHDK and CDR2 SYGVNS. Unmatched junction bases numbered 9, after V lost 6 bases and J lost 8 bases. There are 13 residues in the CDR3. CDR3 sequence reads: CASRSGTALGYTF. The CDR3 DNA reads as TGTGCCAGCAGGTCCGGGACAGCTTTGGGCTACACCTTC.

The chain links TRBV4-1 to TRBJ2-1; 12 bases align to TRBD2. Germline lookup yields CDR1 MGHRA and CDR2 YSYEKL. This CDR3 is 16 amino acids long. V gave up 1 base and J gave up 7 bases; unmatched junction bases: 5. This CDR3 reads CASSQVPSGGVNEQFF. The CDR3 DNA is TGCGCCAGCAGCCAAGTCCCTAGCGGGGGGGTTAATGAGCAGTTCTTC.

The gene calls are TRBV1 and TRBJ1-5. TRBV1 is marked as a pseudogene. This CDR3 is 16 amino acids long. The DNA for the CDR3 is TGCACCAGCAGCCAAGATAATGGCGGGTGCGATCAGCCCCAGCATTTT. Encoded protein: CTSSQDNGGCDQPQHF.

The CDR3 protein is CASSLQGSYEQYF. Written as DNA, the CDR3 is TGTGCCAGCAGTTTACAGGGTTCCTACGAGCAGTACTTC. This chain joins TRBV6-6 and TRBJ2-7; a possible D gene is TRBD1 (6 bases). The germline V gene has CDR1 MNHNY and CDR2 SVGAGI (reference sequence). V lost 4 bases, J lost 1 base, and 8 bases lay in between. This CDR3 contains 13 residues.

The rearrangement uses TRBV21-1 and TRBJ2-7; the table's D call, TRBD1, has no DNA check behind it. TRBV21-1 is a pseudogene. This CDR3 has 15 residues. The CDR3 sequence: CASSKSDRARYEQYF. In nucleotides, the CDR3 is TGTGCCAGCAGCAAAAGTGACAGGGCTCGGTACGAGCAGTACTTC.

The chain carries TRBV19 and TRBJ2-7, with TRBD1 matching 7 bases. CDR1 and CDR2 from the germline V gene are LNHDA and SQIVND (reference sequence). The CDR3 has 16 amino acids. The trim removed 4 bases at V and 2 bases at J, leaving 11 bases unmatched. The chain's CDR3 is CASSRIPGQPTYEQYF. The CDR3 bases are TGTGCCAGTAGTAGAATCCCGGGACAGCCTACCTACGAGCAGTACTTC.